This T cell receptor beta chain is from a study of blood T cell repertoires in COVID-19. Germline V gene sequence: CDR1 SGDLS, CDR2 YYNGEE. CDR3 length: 15 residues. The ends were cut back, 0 bases at V and 5 bases at J, with 15 bases in the middle. Assay: immunoSEQ multiplex PCR; the TCRdb copy retains only in-frame clones and omits some. The table records roughly 260,000 clones, approximately 86% of them present only once. The source of this sequence is a woman aged 80 or older with active or convalescent COVID-19. The chain carries TRBV9 and TRBJ2-7, with D perhaps matching TRBD2 (6 bases). Sequencing used peripheral blood. The DNA for the CDR3 is TGTGCCAGCAGCGTAGGGCCTCGGGAGAGCGACGAGCAGTACTTC. Encoded protein: CASSVGPRESDEQYF.